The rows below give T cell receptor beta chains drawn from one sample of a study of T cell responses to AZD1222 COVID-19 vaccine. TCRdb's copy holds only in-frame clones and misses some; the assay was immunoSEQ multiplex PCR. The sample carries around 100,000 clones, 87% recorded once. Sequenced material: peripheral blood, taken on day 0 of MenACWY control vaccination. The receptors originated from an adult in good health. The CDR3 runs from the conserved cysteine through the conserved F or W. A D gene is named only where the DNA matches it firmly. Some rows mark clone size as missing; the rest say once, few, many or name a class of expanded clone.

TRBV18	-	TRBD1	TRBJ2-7	TGTGCCAGCTCACCATGGGACAGGGTAACCGAGCAGTACTTC	CASSPWDRVTEQYF
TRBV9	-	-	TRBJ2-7	TGTGCCAGCAGCGTAGGCTTGGGCGAGCAGTACTTC	CASSVGLGEQYF
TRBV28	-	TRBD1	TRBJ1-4	TGTGCCAGCAGTTTTCCTACAGGGGGATATAATGAAAAACTGTTTTTT	CASSFPTGGYNEKLFF
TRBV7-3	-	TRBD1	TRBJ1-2	TGTGCCAGCAGCTCCGACAGGGGGCGGGGCTATGGCTACACCTTC	CASSSDRGRGYGYTF
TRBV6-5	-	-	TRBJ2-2	TGTGCCAGCAGACCCAGGACGACGAACACCGGGGAGCTGTTTTTT	CASRPRTTNTGELFF
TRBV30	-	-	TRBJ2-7	TGTGCCTGGAGTCACACCCACGAGCAGTACTTC	CAWSHTHEQYF
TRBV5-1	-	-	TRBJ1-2	TGCGCCAGCAGCTTGAACCCGCGGGGCGGCTACACCTTC	CASSLNPRGGYTF
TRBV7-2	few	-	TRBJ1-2	TGTGCCAGCAGCTTAGGGCTGGGCGGTGCTAACTATGGCTACACCTTC	CASSLGLGGANYGYTF
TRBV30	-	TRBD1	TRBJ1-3	TGTGCCTGGAGTAACGGACAGGGCTCTGGAAACACCATATATTTT	CAWSNGQGSGNTIYF
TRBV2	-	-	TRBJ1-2	TGTGCCAGCAGTGAGAGCGGATCCTATGGCTACACCTTC	CASSESGSYGYTF
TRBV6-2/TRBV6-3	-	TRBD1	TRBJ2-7	TGTGCCAGCAGTTACTCGGGACAGGGAGACTACGAGCAGTACTTC	CASSYSGQGDYEQYF
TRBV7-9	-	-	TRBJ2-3	TGTGCCAGCAGTTCGGGAGTCCGCACAGATACGCAGTATTTT	CASSSGVRTDTQYF
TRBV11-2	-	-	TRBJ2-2	TGTGCCAGCAGCTTAGGGTTGGGGACCCTGGTCGGGGAGCTGTTTTTT	CASSLGLGTLVGELFF
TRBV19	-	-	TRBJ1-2	TGTGCCAGCACGACAATTGGCTATGGCTACACCTTC	CASTTIGYGYTF
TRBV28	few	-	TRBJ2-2	TGTGCCAGCAGTACCTTTGGGAGAGGGGAGCTGTTTTTT	CASSTFGRGELFF
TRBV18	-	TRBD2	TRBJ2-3	TGTGCCAGCTCACCACGGGGCGGGAGCCTCGATACGCAGTATTTT	CASSPRGGSLDTQYF
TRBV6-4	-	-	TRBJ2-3	TGTGCCAGCAGTGACTGGGCGTCAACTAGCACAGATACGCAGTATTTT	CASSDWASTSTDTQYF
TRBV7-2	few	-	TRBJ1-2	TGTGCCAGCAGCCCCGGGCCGGGTGGGGACTATGGCTACACCTTC	CASSPGPGGDYGYTF
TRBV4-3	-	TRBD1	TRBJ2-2	TGCGCCAGCAGCCAGCAGACAGGGTCGAACACCGGGGAGCTGTTTTTT	CASSQQTGSNTGELFF
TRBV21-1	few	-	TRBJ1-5	TGTGCCAGCAGCAAAGTGGGTCGGACAGTTAATCAGCCCCAGCATTTT	CASSKVGRTVNQPQHF
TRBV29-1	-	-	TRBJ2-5	TGCAGCGTTGCTTCCGGGGCGGGGGAGACCCAGTACTTC	CSVASGAGETQYF
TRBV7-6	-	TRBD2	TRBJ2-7	TGTGCCAGCAGTCGAATAGCGGGCAGCTCCTACGAGCAGTACTTC	CASSRIAGSSYEQYF
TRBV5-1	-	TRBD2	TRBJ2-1	TGCGCCAGCAGCGCCGGGACTAGTGTCAATGAGCAGTTCTTC	CASSAGTSVNEQFF
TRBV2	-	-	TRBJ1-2	TGTGCCAGCAGTGAAACAGCCCGACCTTCTAACTATGGCTACACCTTC	CASSETARPSNYGYTF
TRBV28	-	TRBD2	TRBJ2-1	TGTGCCAGCAGTGCGGGGGGGTTAGCGGGAGACAATGAGCAGTTCTTC	CASSAGGLAGDNEQFF
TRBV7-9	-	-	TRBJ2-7	TGTGCCAGCAGCCCTACGGACCGAGACTACGAGCAGTACTTC	CASSPTDRDYEQYF
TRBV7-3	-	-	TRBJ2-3	TGTGCCAGCAGCTTAACGGGCCCCCCTCGGAGCACAGATACGCAGTATTTT	CASSLTGPPRSTDTQYF
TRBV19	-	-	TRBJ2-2	TGTGCCAGTAGAAAGGGGCCCACGAACACCGGGGAGCTGTTTTTT	CASRKGPTNTGELFF
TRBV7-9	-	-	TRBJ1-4	TGTGCCAGCAGCCCCCGGGGAGGATCCCGGGGTGAAAAACTGTTTTTT	CASSPRGGSRGEKLFF